This TCR beta chain stems from a study of cytomegalovirus exposure and HLA in healthy donors. Study-level points and caveats: Some highly shared sequence variants likely arose as a pipeline artifact.

Germline CDR1 SNHLY, CDR2 FYNNEI. The ends were cut back, 6 bases at V and 1 base at J, with 10 bases in the middle. The CDR3 has 14 amino acids. 13 Jbeta primers and 60 Vbeta primers were used for the PCR. The authors' processing: Roughly 73 million unique TCR beta chains, about 10 million of them shared, were counted by a later analysis. Libraries were prepared by immunoSEQ multiplex PCR; TCRdb keeps only in-frame clonotypes and omits some of them. From that table come the V and J calls and clone size; the DNA was used to work out D and trimming. This sample has hundreds of thousands of clones, with around 66% found just once. Regarding this clone: Its antigen is currently unknown.

V is TRBV2 and J is TRBJ1-5, with D unclear. The sequence came from a female donor in good health and CMV-seronegative. Sequenced material: PBMCs. CDR3 sequence: CASSITVSNQPQHF. The CDR3 bases are TGTGCCAGCAGCATAACAGTGAGCAATCAGCCCCAGCATTTT.